The following is a TCR beta chain sequence with its context. The sample originates from a study of regulatory T cells in long-lasting Graves disease. V was pared by 7 bases and J by 5 bases, with 17 bases between. In germline, CDR1 is MDHEN, CDR2 SYDVKM. This CDR3 is built from 14 residues. Specified time point: newly diagnosed GD, antithyroid drugs for less than 3 months. PBMCs provided the RNA from which the TCR library was made. According to the study, TCR beta libraries were built with iRepertoire HTBI primers and CDR3-region Arm-PCR. TCRdb independently ran MiXCR on the multiplex PCR reads; one entry per CDR3 protein. The sample lists fewer than 500,000 distinct CDR3 sequences, roughly 17% seen once, with 12% in the top ten. These data are also associated with another study on T cells in Graves' hyperthyroidism and ophthalmopathy. That source adds: Patients between 18 and 65 years old had hyperthyroidism, newly diagnosed and lasting under 2 months.

The chain combines TRBV28 with TRBJ1-1, with D possibly matching TRBD1 (5 bases). This TCR derives from a man aged 40-55 years with Graves disease. The specimen was peripheral blood mononuclear cells (PBMCs), collected at new diagnosis, from a patient treated with antithyroid drugs. CDR3 nucleotide sequence: TGTGCCAGCATCCCGACCCCCTGGGGGACTGAAGCTTTCTTT. This sequence encodes CASIPTPWGTEAFF.